The rows below give T cell receptor beta chains drawn from one sample of a study of blood T cells in healthy people across ages. Using its own MiXCR run on the 5' RACE reads, TCRdb lists one record per CDR3 protein. In the table there are 1.4 million or so distinct CDR3 sequences, about 42% of which are singletons. Sequenced sample: blood. Receptor source: a woman between 18 and 29 years old in good health. Both conserved end residues are part of each CDR3. D genes are given only for firm matches. The size field is filled for only some rows; it gives once, few, many or a size class.

>many|NA|TRBV6-4|TRBJ2-7
CASSEQYF
TGTGCCAGCAGTGAGCAGTACTTC
>few|TRBD2|TRBV7-2|TRBJ2-1
CASSLGGLAGGGYNEQFF
TGTGCCAGCAGCTTAGGGGGACTAGCGGGAGGAGGATACAATGAGCAGTTCTTC
>NA|NA|TRBV5-1|TRBJ2-1
CASSTRDKYNEQFF
TGCGCCAGCAGCACCCGGGACAAATACAATGAGCAGTTCTTC
>NA|TRBD1|TRBV4-2|TRBJ1-2
CTSSQTRTGEYGYTF
TGTACCAGCAGCCAAACCAGGACAGGGGAGTATGGCTACACCTTC
>NA|TRBD2|TRBV4-3|TRBJ2-1
CASSQALAVIDEQFF
TGCGCCAGCAGCCAAGCCCTAGCGGTGATCGATGAGCAGTTCTTC
>few|TRBD1|TRBV25-1|TRBJ2-2
CASSEIRRQGSSGELFF
TGTGCCAGCAGTGAGATTAGGAGACAGGGGTCGTCCGGGGAGCTGTTTTTT
>many|TRBD1|TRBV29-1|TRBJ1-2
CSVDGTATYGYTF
TGCAGCGTTGATGGGACAGCCACTTATGGCTACACCTTC
>NA|TRBD1|TRBV28|TRBJ1-2
CASKGDRAYGYTF
TGTGCCAGCAAAGGGGACAGGGCTTATGGCTACACCTTC
>few|NA|TRBV10-2|TRBJ2-5
CASSEWGGSVETQYF
TGCGCCAGCAGTGAGTGGGGGGGCTCTGTGGAGACCCAGTACTTC
>once|TRBD2|TRBV28|TRBJ2-7
CASRSDWEGYEQYF
TGTGCCAGCAGGTCCGATTGGGAGGGATACGAGCAGTACTTC
>few|TRBD1|TRBV5-1|TRBJ1-2
CASSLGAGQEDGYTF
TGCGCCAGCAGCTTGGGGGCTGGACAGGAGGATGGCTACACCTTC
>NA|TRBD1|TRBV29-1|TRBJ1-1
CSVRTGGWNTEAFF
TGCAGCGTTCGCACAGGGGGCTGGAACACTGAAGCTTTCTTT
>once|NA|TRBV20-1|TRBJ1-1
CSALGAGKLMNTEAFF
TGCAGTGCTTTGGGGGCCGGAAAGCTCATGAACACTGAAGCTTTCTTT
>NA|NA|TRBV5-6|TRBJ2-3
CASSAGTTSTDTQYF
TGTGCCAGCAGCGCGGGGACAACTAGCACAGATACGCAGTATTTT
>NA|NA|TRBV7-9|TRBJ2-2
CASRGYRGELFF
TGTGCCAGCAGAGGTTACAGGGGGGAGCTGTTTTTT
>NA|NA|TRBV12-3/TRBV12-4|TRBJ1-1
CASSFCLGRSCTEAFF
TGTGCCAGCAGTTTTTGCCTTGGGCGAAGCTGCACTGAAGCTTTCTTT
>NA|NA|TRBV29-1|TRBJ2-7
CSVGRGYEQYF
TGCAGCGTTGGCAGGGGCTACGAGCAGTACTTC
>NA|NA|TRBV12-5|TRBJ2-7
CASGPQLYEQYF
TGTGCTAGTGGCCCCCAACTCTACGAGCAGTACTTC
>NA|TRBD1|TRBV10-3|TRBJ1-1
CAINPTGRDAEAFF
TGTGCCATCAACCCGACAGGGAGAGACGCTGAAGCTTTCTTT
>many|TRBD1|TRBV20-1|TRBJ1-5
CSASGGNQPQHF
TGCAGCGCGTCAGGGGGGAATCAGCCCCAGCATTTT
>NA|TRBD1|TRBV12-3/TRBV12-4|TRBJ2-2
CASKGTGGIGELFF
TGTGCCTCGAAGGGGACAGGGGGGATCGGGGAGCTGTTTTTT
>few|NA|TRBV9|TRBJ2-7
CASSVDRGSYNEQYF
TGTGCCAGCAGCGTAGATCGGGGCTCCTACAATGAGCAGTACTTC
>NA|TRBD2|TRBV3-1|TRBJ2-1
CASSQDPSRTGGNEQFF
TGTGCCAGCAGCCAAGATCCTAGTCGGACGGGGGGAAATGAGCAGTTCTTC
>few|TRBD1|TRBV20-1|TRBJ1-6
CSARETTGGGSPLHF
TGCAGTGCTAGAGAAACGACAGGGGGTGGCTCACCCCTCCACTTT
>NA|NA|TRBV7-8|TRBJ2-1
CASSLQGPLLEQFF
TGTGCCAGCAGCTTACAGGGACCCCTCTTGGAGCAGTTCTTC
>NA|NA|TRBV4-3|TRBJ2-1
CASSQERPGQLVGRINNEQFF
TGCGCCAGCAGCCAAGAGAGACCGGGACAGCTGGTCGGGAGGATCAACAATGAGCAGTTCTTC
>NA|TRBD1|TRBV7-2|TRBJ1-1
CASSRGTGGVAFF
TGTGCCAGCAGCCGGGGGACAGGCGGAGTGGCTTTCTTT
>once|TRBD1|TRBV28|TRBJ2-3
CASSRWGQRRDTDTQYF
TGTGCCAGCAGCCGCTGGGGACAGCGCAGGGACACAGATACGCAGTATTTT
>NA|TRBD1|TRBV6-6|TRBJ2-7
CASKLWGQGAYEQYF
TGTGCCAGCAAACTCTGGGGACAGGGGGCTTACGAGCAGTACTTC
>NA|TRBD1|TRBV4-2|TRBJ2-1
CASSQERTGYNEQFF
TGTGCCAGCAGCCAAGAGAGGACAGGTTACAATGAGCAGTTCTTC
>few|NA|TRBV27|TRBJ1-2
CASSLNQGDYGYTF
TGTGCCAGCAGTTTAAATCAAGGGGACTATGGCTACACCTTC
>NA|NA|TRBV18|TRBJ2-1
CASSLGTLGEQFF
TGTGCCAGCTCACTTGGGACATTGGGTGAGCAGTTCTTC
>many|NA|TRBV12-3/TRBV12-4|TRBJ2-6
CASRDSSGANVLTF
TGTGCCAGCAGGGACAGCTCTGGGGCCAACGTCCTGACTTTC
>NA|NA|TRBV28|TRBJ1-1
CASSNPGTDNLMNTEAFF
TGTGCCAGCAGTAATCCCGGGACGGATAACCTTATGAACACTGAAGCTTTCTTT
>NA|NA|TRBV5-1|TRBJ1-4
CASSLDGGRPQELFF
TGCGCCAGCAGCTTGGATGGGGGCCGTCCGCAGGAACTGTTTTTT
>few|NA|TRBV19|TRBJ2-7
CASSRSRSYEQYF
TGTGCCAGTAGTCGGAGTAGAAGCTACGAGCAGTACTTC
>few|NA|TRBV5-1|TRBJ2-5
CASSLTSSQETQYF
TGCGCCAGCAGCTTGACTAGCTCCCAAGAGACCCAGTACTTC
>many|NA|TRBV7-9|TRBJ2-1
CASSRGGSVLINEQFF
TGTGCCAGCAGCAGGGGGGGGAGCGTCCTAATCAATGAGCAGTTCTTC
>NA|TRBD2|TRBV5-1|TRBJ2-5
CASSLLLADQETQYF
TGCGCCAGCAGCCTACTACTAGCGGACCAAGAGACCCAGTACTTC
>NA|NA|TRBV2|TRBJ2-5
CASSESETEQYF
TGTGCCAGCAGTGAATCGGAGACAGAGCAGTACTTC
>NA|TRBD2|TRBV27|TRBJ2-3
CASSFGLGASGRQGRNTDTQYF
TGTGCCAGCAGTTTCGGACTGGGCGCTAGCGGGAGGCAGGGGCGCAACACAGATACGCAGTATTTT
>once|NA|TRBV6-6|TRBJ1-1
CASSVGGRGTQAFF
TGTGCCAGCAGCGTAGGTGGCCGAGGGACTCAAGCTTTCTTT
>many|TRBD2|TRBV12-3/TRBV12-4|TRBJ2-1
CASSFSGGAKDEQFF
TGTGCCAGCAGCTTCAGCGGGGGGGCCAAGGATGAGCAGTTCTTC
>NA|NA|TRBV2|TRBJ2-1
CASKKESGRDNEQFF
TGTGCCAGCAAGAAGGAATCGGGTCGGGACAATGAGCAGTTCTTC
>few|TRBD1|TRBV7-9|TRBJ1-6
CASSEGQVYSPLHF
TGTGCCAGCAGCGAGGGACAGGTTTATTCACCCCTCCACTTT
>few|NA|TRBV27|TRBJ2-1
CASSPRGANEQFF
TGTGCCAGCAGTCCCCGGGGCGCCAATGAGCAGTTCTTC
>NA|TRBD2|TRBV9|TRBJ2-1
CASSAGPGLAYNEQFF
TGTGCCAGCAGCGCGGGGCCGGGACTAGCTTACAATGAGCAGTTCTTC
>few|NA|TRBV27|TRBJ2-3
CASSASLFGTDTQYF
TGTGCCAGCAGTGCGTCCCTTTTTGGGACAGATACGCAGTATTTT
>NA|NA|TRBV20-1|TRBJ1-4
CSAAVSNGEKLFF
TGCAGTGCTGCGGTCAGCAATGGAGAAAAACTGTTTTTT
>NA|NA|TRBV7-2|TRBJ2-1
CASTVTLSGSYNEQFF
TGTGCCAGCACCGTTACCCTATCCGGATCCTACAATGAGCAGTTCTTC
>NA|NA|TRBV12-3/TRBV12-4|TRBJ2-1
CASSNSYSSDEQFF
TGTGCCAGCAGTAACTCCTACAGCAGCGATGAGCAGTTCTTC
>NA|TRBD1|TRBV7-9|TRBJ1-5
CASSFRLVREGATDTQHF
TGTGCCAGCAGCTTTCGGCTGGTGAGGGAGGGGGCCACAGATACGCAGCATTTT
>NA|NA|TRBV11-1|TRBJ2-1
CASSPPLDNEQFF
TGTGCCAGCAGCCCCCCTCTGGACAATGAGCAGTTCTTC
>NA|TRBD1|TRBV6-5|TRBJ2-3
CASRIGQGLGTDTQYF
TGTGCCAGCAGAATTGGACAGGGGCTTGGCACAGATACGCAGTATTTT
>once|NA|TRBV4-1|TRBJ2-2
CASSKETLPVYGTGELFF
TGCGCCAGCAGCAAAGAGACACTTCCTGTGTACGGCACCGGGGAGCTGTTTTTT
>few|NA|TRBV6-6|TRBJ1-2
CASSQEYGYTF
TGTGCCAGCAGCCAAGAGTATGGCTACACCTTC
>NA|TRBD1|TRBV11-2|TRBJ2-4
CASSTLTGHVLAKNIQYF
TGTGCCAGCAGCACCCTGACAGGGCACGTCCTAGCCAAAAACATTCAGTACTTC
>NA|TRBD1|TRBV7-2|TRBJ1-5
CASSEVTGSSQPQHF
TGTGCCAGCAGCGAAGTGACAGGGAGTAGTCAGCCCCAGCATTTT